This TCR beta chain was observed in a study of shared clonotypes between healthy human individuals. Clones were sequenced by immunoSEQ multiplex PCR, and TCRdb holds only the in-frame ones, with some missing. The sample holds about 560,000 clones, around 78% seen once. Germline CDR1 and CDR2: MGHRA and YSYEKL. Trimming stripped 1 base from V and 5 bases from J, with 14 bases between. This CDR3 has 16 residues. The rearrangement joins TRBV4-1 to TRBJ2-2; no clear D gene. This receptor was obtained from a woman aged 40 to 50 in good health. Some clones in this sample may be carry-over from other donors' samples. The specimen was PBMCs. The CDR3, as DNA: TGCGCCAGCAGCCAAGTTGACCTAGTGACGACCGGGGAGCTGTTTTTT. Protein: CASSQVDLVTTGELFF.